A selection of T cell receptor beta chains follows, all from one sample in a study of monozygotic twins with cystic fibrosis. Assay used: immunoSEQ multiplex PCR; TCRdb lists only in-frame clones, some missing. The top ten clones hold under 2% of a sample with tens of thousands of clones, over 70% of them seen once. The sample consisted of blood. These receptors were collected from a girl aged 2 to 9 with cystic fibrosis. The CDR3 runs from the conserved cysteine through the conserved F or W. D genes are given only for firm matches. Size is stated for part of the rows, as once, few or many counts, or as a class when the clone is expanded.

TGCAGCGTTGAAGATCTCAGGGACAGTTCCTACGAGCAGTACTTC	CSVEDLRDSSYEQYF	TRBV29-1	-	TRBJ2-7	TRBD1
TGTGCCAGCAGCTTAGTCTCGGCTAGCTCCTACAATGAGCAGTTCTTC	CASSLVSASSYNEQFF	TRBV7-9	-	TRBJ2-1	-
TGTGCCAGCAGCCAGGCCGCGACTAGCGGGGGGGACGACGAGCAGTACTTC	CASSQAATSGGDDEQYF	TRBV4-2	-	TRBJ2-7	TRBD2
TGCAGCGTTGTGTCGGGACAGGACACAGATACGCAGTATTTT	CSVVSGQDTDTQYF	TRBV29-1	-	TRBJ2-3	TRBD1
TGCGCCAGCAGCTTGAGGCAGGGTGGGACTGAAGCTTTCTTT	CASSLRQGGTEAFF	TRBV5-1	-	TRBJ1-1	-
TGTGCCAGCAGCTCGGGGGGCCTATTGGGGTACGAGCAGTACTTC	CASSSGGLLGYEQYF	TRBV5-6	-	TRBJ2-7	-
TGTGCCAGCAGCGATCAGGGAAACACTGAAGCTTTCTTT	CASSDQGNTEAFF	TRBV4-2	few	TRBJ1-1	-
TGTGCCAGCAGAGCGGTGGGGGAGACCCAGTACTTC	CASRAVGETQYF	TRBV6-6	-	TRBJ2-5	-
TGTGCCAGCAGCAATAGGGACCAAAAAGAGACCCAGTACTTC	CASSNRDQKETQYF	TRBV7-2	-	TRBJ2-5	-
TGCGCCAGCAGCTTGGCCCCGGGGAGAGACATTCAGTACTTC	CASSLAPGRDIQYF	TRBV5-1	-	TRBJ2-4	-
TGCAGCGTTGAAGAGCAGGGGCGGGGGAATGGCTACACCTTC	CSVEEQGRGNGYTF	TRBV29-1	-	TRBJ1-2	-
TGCGCCAGCAGCCATCTACTCGGGGAGCTGTTTTTT	CASSHLLGELFF	TRBV4-1	-	TRBJ2-2	-
TGTGCCAGCAGCTTAGGACAGGGGCACGAGACCCAGTACTTC	CASSLGQGHETQYF	TRBV5-4	-	TRBJ2-5	TRBD1
TGTGCCAGCAGAGCCAGAAGTGAGCAGTTCTTC	CASRARSEQFF	TRBV6-5	-	TRBJ2-1	-
TGCAGCGTTGTACCCCACCCGGGACCCCTCCTAAATGAGCAGTTCTTC	CSVVPHPGPLLNEQFF	TRBV29-1	once	TRBJ2-1	-
TGTGCCAGCAGGACCACGGGGGGGAATTCACCCCTCCACTTT	CASRTTGGNSPLHF	TRBV6-1	-	TRBJ1-6	-
TGTGCCATCAGTGTTGGGGCAGGAGGCGAGCAGTACTTC	CAISVGAGGEQYF	TRBV10-3	few	TRBJ2-7	-
TGTGCCAGCGGTGGCAGCGCGAACACCGGGGAGCTGTTTTTT	CASGGSANTGELFF	TRBV6-6	-	TRBJ2-2	-
TGTGCCAGCAGCTTTCGACTAGCGGGGGGCCCTAGCACAGATACGCAGTATTTT	CASSFRLAGGPSTDTQYF	TRBV7-2	-	TRBJ2-3	TRBD2
TGCGCCAGCCCTGGCTCCTACGTTGGTGCGGGTGAGTACTTC	CASPGSYVGAGEYF	TRBV23-1	-	TRBJ2-4	-
TGCGCCAGCAGCTTGGGACAGGGGCCGGGGGAGACCCAGTACTTC	CASSLGQGPGETQYF	TRBV5-1	-	TRBJ2-5	TRBD1
TGTGCCACCACACCCCTAGCGGGGGGTACAGATACGCAGTATTTT	CATTPLAGGTDTQYF	TRBV6-5	-	TRBJ2-3	TRBD2
TGCAGCGTTGAGGAGGGGTACGAGCAGTACTTC	CSVEEGYEQYF	TRBV29-1	-	TRBJ2-7	-
TGTGCCTGGAGTGTACTAGCGGGGGGCCCGTCCAATGAGCAGTTCTTC	CAWSVLAGGPSNEQFF	TRBV30	-	TRBJ2-1	TRBD2
TGTGCCACCAGCAGAGATCCCGGCAGGGGGCTGTTTTTT	CATSRDPGRGLFF	TRBV15	-	TRBJ1-4	TRBD1
TGTGCCAGCTCACCAGGGTTAGAATACACAGATACGCAGTATTTT	CASSPGLEYTDTQYF	TRBV18	-	TRBJ2-3	-
TGCGCCAGCAGCTTGGCGCCTCCTTTGGCCTACGAGCAGTACTTC	CASSLAPPLAYEQYF	TRBV5-1	-	TRBJ2-7	-
TGTGCCAGCAGTTACCCCCCGGGCCTGGTTGACTACGAGCAGTACTTC	CASSYPPGLVDYEQYF	TRBV6-5	-	TRBJ2-7	-
TGTGCCAGCAGTCTCGTCGTTTATTATGGCTACACCTTC	CASSLVVYYGYTF	TRBV14	-	TRBJ1-2	-
TGTGCCTGGAGTGTACATGCGGGGGCCAATTCACCCCTCCACTTT	CAWSVHAGANSPLHF	TRBV30	-	TRBJ1-6	-
TGTGCCAGCAGTCCAGTATGGAACACCGGGGAGCTGTTTTTT	CASSPVWNTGELFF	TRBV25-1	-	TRBJ2-2	-
TGCGCCAGCAGCCAAGACCGGACAAGAGGAAACACCATATATTTT	CASSQDRTRGNTIYF	TRBV4-3	-	TRBJ1-3	-
TGTGCCAGCAGTTTTCTGACAGGGATGAACACCGGGGAGCTGTTTTTT	CASSFLTGMNTGELFF	TRBV6-5	-	TRBJ2-2	TRBD1
TGTGCCAGCAGTGAAGGAGGCAGGTCTCTTAATGAAAAACTGTTTTTT	CASSEGGRSLNEKLFF	TRBV2	-	TRBJ1-4	-
TGTGCCAGCAGGGGGGACAGCCTTAATGAAAAACTGTTTTTT	CASRGDSLNEKLFF	TRBV2	-	TRBJ1-4	TRBD1
TGTGCCAGCAGGTGGACAGGGATCAGTGGAAACACCATATATTTT	CASRWTGISGNTIYF	TRBV2	once	TRBJ1-3	TRBD1